This TCR beta chain was recorded in a study of yellow fever vaccine responses in identical twins (dated by TCRdb to 2016 to 2019). With respect to the entire study: In the study, vaccine-responding T cell clones were precisely tracked in identical twins.

As concerns this clonotype: Its antigen is currently not known. The record has no base qualities; no much larger clone is one base away.

Library method: RT-PCR. The instrument given in TCRdb is Illumina HiSeq 2500. TCRdb passed the public sequencing reads through fastp at Q25 and MiXCR, retaining productive beta sequences. Identical CDR3 proteins give one entry, which carries the most common genes and DNA. Across this sample there are under 20,000 distinct CDR3 sequences, with about 61% seen only once. The ten largest clonotypes hold roughly 8% of the sample. The full study reports these points: The T cell response to vaccination in identical twins was reported by the authors to appear partly convergent and partly personalized.

The germline V gene encodes CDR1 SGHAT and CDR2 FQDESV (reference sequence). From cysteine to phenylalanine, the CDR3 is 18 amino acids long. Just the 54-base CDR3 DNA is kept, in frame starting at base 1. Clipping removes 5 bases from V and 0 bases from J, with 12 as the unmatched junction base count. The TCR was taken from a woman between 18 and 30 years old who received the yellow fever vaccine. Donor details come from another sample of the same person, matched by shared clones. The rearranged chain carries TRBV11-1 and TRBJ1-1, and TRBD1 aligns with 10 junction nucleotides. The input for sequencing was T cells from blood (PBMCs), unsorted or a sorted subset (not recorded which), taken before or after yellow fever vaccination (not recorded which). The sequence in DNA is TGTGCCAGCAGCCCCCGGACAGGGGGGACCCCCTTGAACACTGAAGCTTTCTTT. Translated, it gives CASSPRTGGTPLNTEAFF.